This T cell receptor beta chain comes out of a study of identical twins. Points on this clonotype: Its specificity is not known.

Study-level results: Reduced insertions were recorded for abundant cord blood beta clonotypes, with no such pattern in memory repertoires. Within twin pairs, the out-of-frame alpha sequences they shared showed excess low generation probability. With beta out-of-frame sequences, excess sharing by twins was weaker.

With 9 bases removed from V and 4 bases from J, the gap between germline ends came to 20 bases. The V gene's germline CDR1 is SGHTA and CDR2 FQGNSA. This CDR3 has 15 amino acids. A universal primer site was incorporated via template switching, and the cDNA contained unique molecular identifiers. TCRdb processed the 5' RACE reads anew with MiXCR; each CDR3 protein has one entry. The table has about 450,000 distinct CDR3 sequences, approximately 17% seen once. The TCR sequence derives from a middle-aged man in good health. Sequences were obtained from naive T cells sorted from blood. The chain combines TRBV7-2 with TRBJ2-3; possibly TRBD1 or TRBD2 for D (5 bases each). In DNA form, the CDR3 reads TGTGCCAGTACTCTCCGGGACCCTGGGCCAGATACGCAGTATTTT. Translating gives CASTLRDPGPDTQYF.